This T cell receptor beta chain derives from a study of PD-L1 blockade in urothelial cancer. The protocol was immunoSEQ multiplex PCR, while the TCRdb copy is restricted to in-frame clones and leaves out a portion. The sample contains roughly 120,000 clones, around 85% of which appear only once. Germline loops: CDR1 LGHNA, CDR2 YNFKEQ. The CDR3 extends over 19 amino acids. Trimming cost V 1 base and J 4 bases; bases outside gene matches: 15. Time point here: pretreatment peripheral blood. The diagnosis in patients was locally advanced or metastatic urothelial carcinoma. This receptor was obtained from a man over 45 with urothelial cancer. The V call is TRBV4-2, the J call TRBJ2-2, with 7 bases lining up with TRBD2. Specimen: PBMCs, collected around atezolizumab (anti-PD-L1) treatment. CDR3 bases: TGTGCCAGCAGCCAAGTGGTGGCTAGCGGAGGGCTGGGCACCGGGGAGCTGTTTTTT. It codes for CASSQVVASGGLGTGELFF.